The present T cell receptor (beta chain) was sequenced within a study of blood T cell repertoires in COVID-19. Across the study: T cells, B-cell-depleted T cells, or PBMCs supplied cDNA or gDNA.

Study processing details: Amplification from reference gene primers served as the basis for estimated nucleated cell counts. Produced via immunoSEQ multiplex PCR; TCRdb's table is partial and in-frame only. The V and J calls and clone size were taken over from that table, and D and trimming were inferred from the DNA. This sample has fewer than 400,000 clones, with 75% to 90% found just once. This clone was seen only once. CDR1 and CDR2 (germline): SGHVS, FNYEAQ. Trimming at V came to 5 bases and at J to 2 bases, leaving 13 bases not matched to a gene. The CDR3 has 17 amino acids. Cohorts were determined from participant-reported clinical history. The recovered donors of Cohort 3 showed two negative PCRs, clearance, or symptom resolution.

The source is a man aged 25-45 years who had recovered from COVID-19. This rearrangement joins TRBV7-6 to TRBJ2-3, with TRBD1 identical over 7 bases. Sequenced: PBMCs or T cells enriched from blood (not recorded which). The CDR3 sequence is CASSLRQGNEPTDTQYF. The CDR3 nucleotides read TGTGCCAGCAGCCTACGACAGGGCAATGAGCCCACAGATACGCAGTATTTT.